This entry describes one TCR beta chain. Its antigen is still unknown. This sample is part of a study of vaccination and CD4 T cells after COVID-19. Study context: Six male and four female convalescents took part, two of them Hispanic. Samples after vaccination came a median roughly 74 days past dose two, ranging 14 to 241. Median time from COVID diagnosis to post-COVID sampling was roughly 100 days (35 to 161). Study-wide results and limits: Relatively few convalescent patients were studied; early post-infection timepoints were not included.

Treatment given: roughly 11-day PBMC culture with coronavirus spike peptide pools or control peptides (ViraFEST assay). The germline CDR1 and CDR2 sequences are SGHVS and FQNEAQ. V gave up 2 bases and J gave up 5 bases, with 12 bases separating them. The CDR3 has 14 residues. The Oncomine TCR Beta short-read assay sequenced DNA from cultured CD4+ T cells. From the PCR reads, TCRdb called clonotypes with MiXCR, one entry per CDR3 protein. The sample has 20,000 or so distinct CDR3 sequences, roughly three fifths seen once; the top ten hold roughly a tenth. Specimen: CD4+ T cells from blood, cultured in vitro. The sequence derives from a human donor who had recovered from COVID-19. The chain joins TRBV7-8 to TRBJ1-2; D perhaps matches TRBD1 (5 bases). Written as DNA, the CDR3 is TGTGCCAGCAGCTTACCGGGGCCCCAGTATGGCTACACCTTC. Translated: CASSLPGPQYGYTF.